One sample yielded the 3 T cell receptor beta chains listed below, sequenced in a study of metastatic and nonmetastatic thyroid tumors. Patients were all untreated before their thyroid surgery. MiXCR was used by TCRdb to re-call the PCR reads. The data hold 30,000 to 35,000 clones, with 30% observed a single time. The material sequenced was blood. The receptors derive from a female donor with papillary thyroid cancer or a benign thyroid nodule (not recorded which). Some clones in this sample may be carry-over from other donors' samples.

This clone was detected ten times or more. The chain joins TRBV7-2 to TRBJ2-7; TRBD2 aligns across 7 bases. This CDR3 spans 13 amino acids. V shed 4 bases and J 6 bases; nucleotides not matched to a gene: 6. Germline lookup yields CDR1 SGHTA and CDR2 FQGNSA. In DNA form, the CDR3 reads TGTGCCAGCAGCTCTTGGGGGGAGGGCGAGCAGTACTTC. It yields the protein CASSSWGEGEQYF.

This clone appeared once. The chain joins TRBV3-1 to TRBJ1-4, with D possibly TRBD1 on 5 matching bases. Germline loops: CDR1 LGHDT, CDR2 YNNKEL (reference sequence). V shed 3 bases and J shed 0 bases, with 11 bases lying between them. The CDR3 contains 16 residues. The CDR3, as DNA: TGTGCCAGCAGCCACTTAAGACAGACAACTAATGAAAAACTGTTTTTT. It encodes CASSHLRQTTNEKLFF.

About this clone: One junction end does not reproduce the germline sequence, and a read error may be involved. V gene TRBV20-1 combines with J gene TRBJ2-1; D is uncertain. This CDR3 is 15 amino acids long. Looked up from germline, CDR1 is DFQATT and CDR2 is SNEGSKA (reference sequence). This chain's CDR3 is CSASELESSYNEQLF. DNA for the CDR3: TGCAGTGCTAGCGAGCTGGAGAGCTCCTACAATGAGCAGTTATTC.